A single count supports the clone carrying this T cell receptor (beta chain). Its antigen is unidentified. 13 Jbeta primers and 60 Vbeta primers were used for the PCR. TCRdb's table, derived via immunoSEQ multiplex PCR, lists solely in-frame clones and lacks some. The sample includes 160,000 or so clones, around four fifths of them seen just once. V was shortened by 5 bases and J by 2 bases, with 13 bases between the two germline ends. The germline V gene encodes CDR1 KGHSH and CDR2 LQKENI. The CDR3 extends over 15 amino acids. These data are taken from a study of cytomegalovirus exposure and HLA in healthy donors. Study-level results: Being productive about 87% or about 30% of the time was typical of most TCR beta V segments in an earlier analysis.

Sequencing used PBMCs. This chain connects TRBV18 to TRBJ1-3; D perhaps matches TRBD1 (6 bases). This clonotype was sampled from a man aged 30 to 39 in good health and CMV-seronegative. CDR3 DNA: TGTGCCAGCTCATCTCCAGGGGAACCTGGAAACACCATATATTTT. It specifies CASSSPGEPGNTIYF.